This T cell receptor (beta chain) is drawn from a study of blood T cells in healthy people across ages. Study-level background: Template switching retrieved approximately one barcoded beta molecule for each two T cells.

A second PCR of 7 to 11 cycles used a sample-barcoded 5' primer and a J-beta primer mix. Every cDNA molecule bore a tag from a template-switch adaptor containing 12 random nucleotides. TCRdb processed the 5' RACE reads anew with MiXCR; each CDR3 protein has one entry. Here the sample spans 1.5 million to 1.9 million distinct CDR3 sequences, less than 45% being singletons. Overall study findings and caveats: Unsorted PBMC material precluded a definitive naive versus antigen-experienced comparison.

This clonotype appeared a single time. Antigen unknown. Material: blood. The sequence was collected from a woman aged 18-29 years in good health.

Written as DNA, the CDR3 is TGTGCCAGCAGCAAGGGCTACGGTGTCACCCGCACTGAAGCTTTCTTT. It encodes CASSKGYGVTRTEAFF. The gene calls are TRBV21-1 and TRBJ1-1. TRBV21-1 is described as a pseudogene. This CDR3 has 16 residues.